These 24 T cell receptor beta chains were all obtained from the same sample, sequenced in a study of blood T cells in healthy people across ages. A second PCR of about 6 to 12 cycles used a sample-barcoded 5' primer and a J-beta primer mix. TCRdb independently ran MiXCR on the 5' RACE reads; one entry per CDR3 protein. The profile shows around 1,500,000 distinct CDR3 sequences, around 39% of them singletons. Sequenced material: blood. The receptors derive from a woman aged 18-29 years in good health.

This clonotype was observed a single time. The V and J genes are TRBV27 and TRBJ1-2, with D perhaps TRBD1 (6 bases). Germline lookup yields CDR1 MNHEY and CDR2 SMNVEV (reference sequence). With 6 bases removed from V and 2 bases from J, the gap between germline ends came to 13 bases. CDR3 length: 14 amino acids. The CDR3 coding sequence is TGTGCCAGCAGACCACGGGGGCCGAACTATGGCTACACCTTC. It codes for CASRPRGPNYGYTF.

The CDR3 loop reads CSVVETYDGYTF. DNA for the CDR3: TGCAGCGTTGTGGAAACCTACGATGGCTACACCTTC. The chain links TRBV29-1 to TRBJ1-2, with D hard to call. V lost 4 bases, J lost 6 bases, and 12 bases lay in between. This CDR3 region has 12 residues. Germline V gives CDR1 SQVTM, CDR2 ANQGSEA.

This sequence joins TRBV5-1 and TRBJ2-7, with a possible D match to TRBD2 (6 bases). Matching the DNA end better, TRBJ2-5 makes the J call doubtful. The length of the CDR3 is 15 residues. Germline V gene sequence: CDR1 SGHRS, CDR2 YFSETQ. The CDR3 DNA sequence: TGCGCCAGCAGCCACAAGGGGTCGGGAGAGGAGACCCAGTACTTC. Its protein product is CASSHKGSGEETQYF.

This clonotype was counted at least ten times. The rearrangement links TRBV5-1 to TRBJ2-1, with a tentative D call TRBD2 (6 bases). With 3 bases removed from V and 4 bases from J, the gap between germline ends came to 11 bases. This CDR3 is built from 14 residues. Per germline, CDR1 SGHRS and CDR2 YFSETQ. CDR3 DNA: TGCGCCAGCAGCTATTCCGGGGGATACAATGAGCAGTTCTTC. Translation: CASSYSGGYNEQFF.

About this clonotype itself: A read error may produce the germline difference seen at one junction end. This rearrangement joins TRBV12-3 or TRBV12-4 to TRBJ2-5, with 7 nucleotides matching TRBD2. This CDR3 has 14 residues. The CDR3 region is CTSSSRTSQETQYF. The CDR3 bases are TGTACCAGCAGTTCCCGGACTAGCCAAGAGACCCAGTACTTC.

CDR3 in DNA: TGTGCCAGCAGCTCTGTGATAGATACTGAAGCTTTCTTT. Its protein product is CASSSVIDTEAFF. The chain has TRBV5-6 and TRBJ1-1; D unclear. The CDR3 extends over 13 amino acids. Deletions cut 3 bases from V and 5 bases from J, with 11 bases between. Germline V lookup: CDR1 SGHDT, CDR2 YYEEEE.

This clonotype showed up just a few times. The chain joins TRBV4-1 to TRBJ2-7; TRBD2 matches 9 bases. Per germline, CDR1 MGHRA and CDR2 YSYEKL. The length of the CDR3 is 15 residues. Trimming took 1 base from V and 3 from J; bases not matched to a gene: 4. In nucleotides, the CDR3 is TGCGCCAGCAGCCAAGCTCTAGCGGGGATCTACGAGCAGTACTTC. It codes for CASSQALAGIYEQYF.

The CDR3 here is CATQEGGGAKNIQYF. The DNA for the CDR3 is TGTGCCACCCAGGAGGGCGGGGGAGCCAAAAACATTCAGTACTTC. The chain recombines TRBV6-6 with TRBJ2-4; TRBD2 matches at 7 bases. Losses at the gene ends were 10 bases for V and 0 bases for J; bases not matched to a gene: 9. The V gene's germline CDR1 is MNHNY and CDR2 SVGAGI (reference sequence). The CDR3 is made up of 15 amino acids.

The genes are TRBV12-3 or TRBV12-4 and TRBJ2-1; 9 bases are shared with TRBD2. CDR3 size: 15 residues. The J segment lost 9 bases and the V segment lost 7 bases, leaving 13 bases of the junction unmatched. CDR3 sequence reads: CASILIAGEKGEQFF. CDR3 coding DNA: TGTGCCAGCATCCTGATAGCGGGAGAGAAGGGTGAGCAGTTCTTC.

The genes are TRBV29-1 and TRBJ2-5; 9 positions match TRBD1. The CDR3 loop spans 10 amino acids. Losses at the gene ends were 6 bases for V and 12 bases for J; bases not matched to a gene: 5. Germline values: CDR1 SQVTM, CDR2 ANQGSEA. DNA for the CDR3: TGCAGCGTAGAACAGGGGGCGAAGTACTTC. It codes for CSVEQGAKYF.

The chain uses TRBV28 and TRBJ1-6; D is unclear. Trimming cost V 4 bases and J 14 bases, with 12 bases left between them. The CDR3 length is 12 residues. The germline V gene encodes CDR1 MDHEN and CDR2 SYDVKM. CDR3 loop: CASSWKAVALHF. Here the CDR3 DNA reads TGTGCCAGCAGTTGGAAAGCAGTGGCCCTCCACTTT.

This clonotype occurred a few times. Here the CDR3 reads CASSARTSGREQYF. The CDR3 nucleotides read TGTGCCAGCAGCGCCAGGACTAGCGGCCGCGAGCAGTACTTC. J is TRBJ2-7 and V is TRBV9, with 10 bases identical to TRBD2. Trimming removed 3 bases from V and 6 bases from J; junction bases left unmatched: 6. Germline V gene lookup returns CDR1 SGDLS and CDR2 YYNGEE. The CDR3 spans 14 residues.

The chain recombines TRBV11-2 with TRBJ2-4, with 13 bases aligning to TRBD2. The DNA end favors TRBJ2-7, so the J call may be wrong. Germline loops: CDR1 SGHAT, CDR2 FQNNGV. CDR3 size: 18 residues. CDR3 nucleotide sequence: TGTGCCAGCAGCAGTAAGACCTCCGGGACTAGCGGGAACTACGAGCAGTACTTC. Its protein product is CASSSKTSGTSGNYEQYF.

This clonotype was counted between two and nine times. The chain carries TRBV9 and TRBJ2-1; possibly TRBD1 for D (8 bases). V was shortened by 3 bases and J by 6 bases, with 16 bases between the two germline ends. The CDR3 is 15 residues long. The germline V gene has CDR1 SGDLS and CDR2 YYNGEE. As DNA, the CDR3 is TGTGCCAGCAGCGGAGACAGGGGAGGGCTCAATGAGCAGTTCTTC. This sequence encodes CASSGDRGGLNEQFF.

J is TRBJ2-7 and V is TRBV27; 12 positions agree with TRBD2. V shed 5 bases, J shed 7 bases, and the junction held 15 bases outside the gene matches. CDR1 MNHEY and CDR2 SMNVEV come from the germline V gene (reference sequence). This CDR3 comprises 17 residues. In nucleotides, the CDR3 is TGTGCCAGCAGTCCAACTAGCGGGGGGATCACCTACAATGAGCAGTACTTC. Protein: CASSPTSGGITYNEQYF.

This clonotype was counted only a few times. The J gene is TRBJ1-2, the V gene TRBV28; tentative D call: TRBD1 (5 bases). The V gene's germline CDR1 is MDHEN and CDR2 SYDVKM. The CDR3 has 17 residues. V was cut by 6 bases and J by 5 bases, with 25 bases left in between. CDR3 nucleotide sequence: TGTGCCAGCAGATACCTTGGCAGCCTAAGGGGAGCTTATGGCTACACCTTC. Translating gives CASRYLGSLRGAYGYTF.

The rearrangement joins TRBV12-3 or TRBV12-4 to TRBJ1-6; D possibly corresponds to TRBD1 (6 bases). V dropped 0 bases and J dropped 0 bases, with 9 bases sitting between them. This CDR3 contains 17 residues. CDR3 in amino acids: CASSLAGHVSYNSPLHF. The CDR3 region has the DNA TGTGCCAGCAGTTTAGCGGGACATGTCTCCTATAATTCACCCCTCCACTTT.

This rearrangement joins TRBV6-5 to TRBJ2-5; no clear D gene. V was clipped by 7 bases and J by 4 bases, with 16 bases between them. Germline V gives CDR1 MNHEY, CDR2 SVGAGI. The length of the CDR3 is 14 residues. DNA for the CDR3: TGTGCCAGCACCCCCTCGAATAGCCCAGAGACCCAGTACTTC. Translating it yields CASTPSNSPETQYF.

As regards this clonotype: One junction end disagrees with the germline gene, perhaps due to a read error. The chain is built from TRBV29-1 and TRBJ2-3, with D perhaps matching TRBD1 (6 bases). The CDR3 extends over 13 amino acids. Germline assignment: CDR1 SQVTM and CDR2 ANQGSEA. Here the CDR3 DNA reads TGCAGCGTCCGACAGGCTTTTACAGATACGCGGTATTTT. It specifies CSVRQAFTDTRYF.

This clonotype came up a few times. The genes are TRBV6-1 and TRBJ2-1, with D possibly being TRBD2 (6 bases). Germline V gives CDR1 MNHNS, CDR2 SASEGT. The CDR3 covers 17 residues. The ends were cut back, 8 bases at V and 2 bases at J, with 22 bases in the middle. CDR3 in amino acids: CASGSPASDPPYNEQFF. The CDR3 DNA sequence: TGTGCCAGCGGATCCCCAGCTAGCGACCCACCCTACAATGAGCAGTTCTTC.

About this clonotype itself: The final CDR3 position lacks the conserved phenylalanine or tryptophan, pointing to a likely read error. The chain uses TRBV7-3 and TRBJ2-1, with 10 bases matching TRBD1. V shed 5 bases and J 8 bases; nucleotides not matched to a gene: 9. Germline CDR1 reads SGHTA; CDR2 reads FQGTGA. CDR3 size: 15 residues. CDR3 coding DNA: TGTGCCAGCAGCAGCCCCGGGACAGGGGATGATGAGCAGTTCTCC. Translating gives CASSSPGTGDDEQFS.

This sequence joins TRBV27 and TRBJ2-3; 7 nucleotides line up with TRBD2. J gave up 0 bases and V 5 bases, and 11 bases lay outside the gene matches. The CDR3 runs to 17 residues. Germline values: CDR1 MNHEY, CDR2 SMNVEV (reference sequence). CDR3 region: CASSPSVSSGSTDTQYF. CDR3 nucleotides: TGTGCCAGCAGTCCCTCCGTGTCTAGCGGTAGCACAGATACGCAGTATTTT.

In this sample, this clonotype turned up a few times. The gene calls are TRBV29-1 and TRBJ1-3; D is ambiguous. Trimming shortened V by 4 bases and J by 4 bases, and 8 bases separated the two germline ends. CDR1 is SQVTM, CDR2 ANQGSEA, per germline. CDR3 length: 12 amino acids. Here the CDR3 reads CSVARSGNTIYF. The CDR3, as DNA: TGCAGCGTTGCGCGGAGCGGAAACACCATATATTTT.

This clonotype occurred many times. The chain combines TRBV12-3 or TRBV12-4 with TRBJ1-5; no clear D. Trimming removed 6 bases from V and 3 bases from J, with 9 bases in between. The CDR3 has 13 residues. The CDR3 DNA is TGTGCCAGCAGCTCAGGCTTCAATCAGCCCCAGCATTTT. It encodes CASSSGFNQPQHF.